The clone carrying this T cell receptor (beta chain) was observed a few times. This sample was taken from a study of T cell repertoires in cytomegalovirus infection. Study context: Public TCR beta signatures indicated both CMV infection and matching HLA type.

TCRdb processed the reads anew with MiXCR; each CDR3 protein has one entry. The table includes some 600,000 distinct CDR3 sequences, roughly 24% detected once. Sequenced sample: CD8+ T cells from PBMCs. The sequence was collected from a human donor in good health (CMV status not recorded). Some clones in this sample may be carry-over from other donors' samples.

CDR3 sequence: CASSQMDGGYGYTF. CDR3 DNA: TGTGCCAGCAGCCAAATGGACGGTGGATATGGCTACACCTTC. The rearrangement joins TRBV14 to TRBJ1-2; no definite D call. The CDR3 loop spans 14 amino acids. V was clipped by 2 bases and J by 5 bases, with 12 bases between them. Looked up from germline, CDR1 is SGHDN and CDR2 is FVKESK.